Below are 30 T cell receptor beta chains sequenced from a single sample in a study of metastatic and nonmetastatic thyroid tumors. No treatment had been given to any patient before thyroid surgery. TCRdb re-clonotyped the PCR reads through MiXCR. The data show about 18,000 clones, 30% to 40% seen once. What was sequenced was tumor tissue. These receptors all come from a male donor with papillary thyroid cancer or a benign thyroid nodule (not recorded which). Some clones in this sample may be carry-over from other donors' samples.

This clone is labeled medium-sized. V and J are TRBV5-1 and TRBJ2-7; D not certain. This CDR3 comprises 14 residues. With 4 bases removed from V and 0 bases from J, the gap between germline ends came to 11 bases. CDR1 SGHRS and CDR2 YFSETQ come from the germline V gene. The CDR3 protein is CASSITPSSYEQYF. CDR3 DNA sequence: TGCGCCAGCAGCATCACTCCGAGCTCCTACGAGCAGTACTTC.

V gene TRBV6-2 or TRBV6-3 combines with J gene TRBJ2-7; 7 nucleotides match TRBD2. J gave up 2 bases and V 4 bases, and 11 bases lay outside the gene matches. The CDR3 contains 16 residues. From germline, CDR1 is MNHEY and CDR2 SVGEGT. In DNA, the CDR3 is TGTGCCAGCAGTTTTGGCGACGGGCTAGCGGCCTACGAGCAGTACTTC. Protein product: CASSFGDGLAAYEQYF.

This clone was found many times. The chain employs TRBV5-6 and TRBJ2-1; D unresolved. The CDR3 is 11 amino acids. With 2 bases removed from V and 5 bases from J, the gap between germline ends came to 2 bases. The germline gives CDR1 SGHDT, CDR2 YYEEEE. CDR3 nucleotides: TGTGCCAGCAGCTTCCACAATGAGCAGTTCTTC. This gives the protein CASSFHNEQFF.

This clone is categorized as medium-sized (0.01 to 0.1%). V gene TRBV11-2 combines with J gene TRBJ2-1; D gene uncertain. The V end lost 6 bases, the J end lost 0 bases, and 9 bases lay between the germline ends. This CDR3 comprises 14 residues. Germline CDR1 SGHAT, CDR2 FQNNGV. The CDR3 protein is CASRRSSSYNEQFF. The DNA of the CDR3 is TGTGCCAGCAGACGATCGAGCTCCTACAATGAGCAGTTCTTC.

This clone was counted at least ten times. Just one base apart from a much larger clone, this may be a read error. Other DNA sequences of this sample code for an identical CDR3. The CDR3 coding sequence is TGCAGTGCTAGAAAGGGGCAGGTAAATCAGCCCCAGCATTTT. Protein: CSARKGQVNQPQHF. The V and J genes are TRBV20-1 and TRBJ1-5, with D possibly being TRBD1 (5 bases). Germline V gives CDR1 DFQATT, CDR2 SNEGSKA (reference sequence). The V end lost 2 bases, the J end lost 4 bases, and 12 bases lay between the germline ends. The CDR3 contains 14 residues.

This clone showed up many times. This chain joins TRBV7-2 and TRBJ1-1; TRBD1 matches at 9 bases. The V gene's germline CDR1 is SGHTA and CDR2 FQGNSA. The CDR3 length is 18 residues. Unmatched junction bases numbered 11, after V lost 3 bases and J lost 0 bases. CDR3 sequence (DNA): TGTGCCAGCAGCTTCCCTAGACAGGGGGGGACCATGAACACTGAAGCTTTCTTT. Its translation: CASSFPRQGGTMNTEAFF. Supplemented by reference TRBV7-2 and TRBJ1-1, the full variable domain reads GAGVSQSPSNKVTEKGKDVELRCDPISGHTALYWYRQSLGQGLEFLIYFQGNSAPDKSGLPSDRFSAERTGGSVSTLTIQRTQQEDSAVYLCASSFPRQGGTMNTEAFFGQGTRLTVV.

This clone was counted only a few times. At one end, the junction sequence differs from germline, possibly due to a read error. The genes are TRBV28 and TRBJ1-2, with D possibly matching TRBD1 (5 bases). CDR1 MDHEN and CDR2 SYDVKM come from the germline V gene. CDR3 length: 13 amino acids. CDR3 sequence: CASSMLRDTGSTF. For the CDR3, the DNA is TGTGCCAGCAGCATGCTCAGGGATACCGGCTCCACCTTC.

This clone is termed medium-sized. The same CDR3 also results from other DNA sequences found in this sample. The CDR3 region is CAWSSGGHGYTF. The DNA of the CDR3 is TGTGCCTGGAGTAGTGGGGGGCATGGCTACACCTTC. The chain employs TRBV30 and TRBJ1-2, with a tentative D call TRBD1 (6 bases). The germline V gene encodes CDR1 GTSNPN and CDR2 SVGIG (reference sequence). Trimming stripped 2 bases from V and 6 bases from J, with 10 bases between. The CDR3 is 12 residues long.

Within the sample, this clone is medium-sized. The genes are TRBV20-1 and TRBJ1-5; tentatively, D is TRBD1 (6 bases). The germline V gene encodes CDR1 DFQATT and CDR2 SNEGSKA (reference sequence). Trimming removed 0 bases from V and 4 bases from J, with 16 bases in between. This CDR3 contains 16 residues. The DNA of the CDR3 is TGCAGTGCTAGAGATAGGGTTGGGGGGCAGAATCAGCCCCAGCATTTT. This sequence encodes CSARDRVGGQNQPQHF.

This clone has more than one count but fewer than ten. The chain employs TRBV6-2 or TRBV6-3 and TRBJ2-1; 11 positions match TRBD1. The better agreement between TRBJ2-7 and the DNA end casts doubt on the J call. The CDR3 is made up of 18 amino acids. Germline CDR1 MNHEY, CDR2 SVGEGT. CDR3 amino acids: CASSYSPNRGTGGYEQYF. CDR3 coding DNA: TGTGCCAGCAGTTACTCCCCCAACCGGGGGACAGGGGGCTACGAGCAGTACTTC.

The chain is built from TRBV7-2 and TRBJ2-1; a weak D match, TRBD1 (6 bases). The length of the CDR3 is 16 residues. V was cut by 0 bases and J by 6 bases, with 15 bases left in between. Germline values: CDR1 SGHTA, CDR2 FQGNSA. In DNA, the CDR3 is TGTGCCAGCAGCTTAGCGCAGGTCAGGGGTCTCAATGAGCAGTTCTTC. Protein sequence: CASSLAQVRGLNEQFF.

Comment on this clone: A read error may produce the germline difference seen at one junction end. This sequence joins TRBV30 and TRBJ2-1; 8 nucleotides align to TRBD2. The CDR3 spans 13 residues. In germline, CDR1 is GTSNPN, CDR2 SVGIG (reference sequence). CDR3 protein: CAWTSGPDNERFF. The CDR3 DNA is TGTGCCTGGACTAGCGGGCCGGATAATGAGCGGTTCTTC.

This clone was seen ten or more times. The chain recombines TRBV6-1 with TRBJ1-5; TRBD1 matches at 8 bases. The trim removed 4 bases at V and 2 bases at J, leaving 4 bases unmatched. The CDR3 consists of 15 residues. Per germline, CDR1 MNHNS and CDR2 SASEGT. The CDR3 protein is CASSGETGGNQPQHF. CDR3 bases: TGTGCCAGCAGTGGGGAGACAGGGGGCAATCAGCCCCAGCATTTT.

The chain joins TRBV5-8 to TRBJ2-1; 7 nucleotides agree with TRBD2. The CDR3 has 13 amino acids. J gave up 8 bases and V 3 bases, and 5 bases lay outside the gene matches. Per germline, CDR1 SGHTS and CDR2 YDEGEE. Written as DNA, the CDR3 is TGTGCCAGCAGCTGGGGACTACTCGATGAGCAGTTCTTC. This encodes CASSWGLLDEQFF.

This clone has at least ten counts. One end of the junction fails to match germline, which may point to a read error. Other DNA sequences in this sample translate to the same CDR3. This chain joins TRBV3-1 and TRBJ1-6; no definite D call. Germline CDR1 and CDR2: LGHDT and YNNKEL (reference sequence). This CDR3 region has 14 residues. As DNA, the CDR3 is TGCGCCAGCAGCCAAGGGCAAAATAATTCACCCCTCCACTTT. It yields the protein CASSQGQNNSPLHF.

This clone was counted ten times or more. V usage is TRBV4-1 and J usage is TRBJ2-1; D is uncertain. The CDR3 spans 16 residues. Deletions cut 1 base from V and 4 bases from J, with 14 bases between. Per germline, CDR1 MGHRA and CDR2 YSYEKL. In nucleotides, the CDR3 is TGCGCCAGCAGCCAAGCGCGCCCGAAGATTTACAATGAGCAGTTCTTC. This translates into CASSQARPKIYNEQFF.

The V call is TRBV18, the J call TRBJ2-7; D unresolved. V dropped 2 bases and J dropped 1 base, with 15 bases sitting between them. The CDR3 is 16 amino acids. Germline CDR1 reads KGHSH; CDR2 reads LQKENI. CDR3 bases: TGTGCCAGCTCACCATCCGGTTTGGCAGCTTCCTACGAGCAGTACTTC. This translates into CASSPSGLAASYEQYF.

This sequence joins TRBV4-1 and TRBJ2-7; D remains unclear. Trimming pared 0 bases from V and 6 bases from J, leaving 6 bases between. This CDR3 has 12 amino acids. The germline CDR1 and CDR2 sequences are MGHRA and YSYEKL. Here the CDR3 reads CASSQDFGEQYF. In DNA form, the CDR3 reads TGCGCCAGCAGCCAAGATTTCGGCGAGCAGTACTTC.

V and J are TRBV28 and TRBJ2-1, with D perhaps matching TRBD2 (6 bases). CDR3 length equals 16 residues. Trimming removed 5 bases from V and 12 bases from J, with 26 bases in between. Looked up from germline, CDR1 is MDHEN and CDR2 is SYDVKM. The CDR3: CASSGGTRGKGDVQFF. CDR3 DNA: TGTGCCAGCAGTGGGGGGACTCGAGGGAAGGGTGATGTGCAGTTCTTC. Looking up the rest from reference TRBV28 and TRBJ2-1 gives the full variable domain: DVKVTQSSRYLVKRTGEKVFLECVQDMDHENMFWYRQDPGLGLRLIYFSYDVKMKEKGDIPEGYSVSREKKERFSLILESASTNQTSMYLCASSGGTRGKGDVQFFGPGTRLTVL.

The gene calls are TRBV2 and TRBJ2-7; TRBD2 is a possible D gene (5 bases). Germline CDR1 is SNHLY and CDR2 is FYNNEI. The ends were cut back, 6 bases at V and 4 bases at J, with 10 bases in the middle. This CDR3 has 12 amino acids. The CDR3 sequence is CASRLDLYEQYV. The CDR3 DNA reads as TGTGCCAGCAGACTAGATCTGTACGAGCAGTACGTC.

The rearrangement uses TRBV7-2 and TRBJ2-7; the D is unclear. Trimming took 3 bases from V and 3 from J, leaving 12 bases between them. CDR3 length equals 14 residues. Germline CDR1 is SGHTA and CDR2 is FQGNSA. The CDR3 loop is CASSFYRQDYEQYF. CDR3 DNA sequence: TGTGCCAGCAGCTTCTACCGGCAAGACTACGAGCAGTACTTC. Together with reference TRBV7-2 and TRBJ2-7, the CDR3 gives the full variable domain: GAGVSQSPSNKVTEKGKDVELRCDPISGHTALYWYRQSLGQGLEFLIYFQGNSAPDKSGLPSDRFSAERTGGSVSTLTIQRTQQEDSAVYLCASSFYRQDYEQYFGPGTRLTVT.

Only a few counts were recorded for this clone. The chain links TRBV6-1 to TRBJ2-1; TRBD2 aligns across 12 bases. V was pared by 7 bases and J by 6 bases, with 7 bases of the junction left unmatched. Looked up from germline, CDR1 is MNHNS and CDR2 is SASEGT. This CDR3 has 15 amino acids. CDR3 amino acids: CASNGLLAGGNEQFF. In DNA form, the CDR3 reads TGTGCCAGCAATGGTCTACTAGCGGGAGGCAATGAGCAGTTCTTC.

The rearrangement uses TRBV6-1 and TRBJ1-6; the D is unclear. The CDR3 has 11 amino acids. Germline lookup yields CDR1 MNHNS and CDR2 SASEGT. The V gene lost 3 bases and the J gene lost 9 bases, with 3 bases spanning the gap. CDR3 bases: TGTGCCAGCAGTGAGGTTTCACCCCTCCACTTT. Translating it yields CASSEVSPLHF.

This chain links TRBV6-2 or TRBV6-3 with TRBJ2-7, with 7 bases lining up with TRBD2. Trimming cost V 0 bases and J 7 bases; bases outside gene matches: 9. The CDR3 consists of 15 residues. Germline assignment: CDR1 MNHEY and CDR2 SVGEGT. The DNA for the CDR3 is TGTGCCAGCAGTTACTCGGTAGCGGGCTCGGGAGAGCAGTACTTC. It is translated as CASSYSVAGSGEQYF.

By proportion, this clone is medium-sized (0.01 to 0.1%). The gene calls are TRBV11-2 and TRBJ1-4, with 7 bases aligning to TRBD1. The ends lost 5 bases at V and 3 bases at J; junction bases unmatched: 6. Germline assignment: CDR1 SGHAT and CDR2 FQNNGV. The CDR3 extends over 15 amino acids. In DNA form, the CDR3 reads TGTGCCAGCAGCGACCGGACAGGTTCTAATGAAAAACTGTTTTTT. This translates into CASSDRTGSNEKLFF.

This clone appeared a few times. A much bigger clone sits one base away, suggesting this may be a read error. This same CDR3 is encoded by further DNA sequences in the sample. The chain couples TRBV19 to TRBJ2-1; D unresolved. The V gene's germline CDR1 is LNHDA and CDR2 SQIVND (reference sequence). The V end lost 7 bases, the J end lost 3 bases, and 13 bases lay between the germline ends. The CDR3 has 14 amino acids. The CDR3 sequence is CASTERSYYNEQFF. In DNA form, the CDR3 reads TGTGCCAGTACGGAGCGTTCTTACTACAATGAGCAGTTCTTC.

Ten or more counts support this clone. This chain connects TRBV29-1 to TRBJ2-7, with a tentative D call TRBD1 (8 bases). The V gene lost 7 bases and the J gene lost 3 bases, with 16 bases spanning the gap. Germline CDR1 and CDR2: SQVTM and ANQGSEA. CDR3 length equals 13 residues. In DNA form, the CDR3 reads TGCAGCGGTGGGACAGGCGGGGGCTACGAGCAGTACTTC. Translating gives CSGGTGGGYEQYF.

This clone came up many times. The V call is TRBV29-1, the J call TRBJ2-7; 8 bases align to TRBD1. Unmatched junction bases numbered 9, after V lost 6 bases and J lost 5 bases. CDR3 length: 13 residues. Germline assignment: CDR1 SQVTM and CDR2 ANQGSEA. CDR3 region: CSVARGQANEQYF. The CDR3 DNA sequence: TGCAGCGTGGCCCGGGGACAGGCCAACGAGCAGTACTTC.

There are many counts of this clone. Being one base from a much bigger clone, this may be a read error. The chain has TRBV2 and TRBJ1-1, with D possibly TRBD1 on 6 matching bases. The CDR3 extends over 13 amino acids. V lost 4 bases and J lost 11, with 17 bases in between. CDR1 is SNHLY and CDR2 is FYNNEI in the germline V gene. The CDR3 DNA reads as TGTGCCAGCAGTGGACCTACAGGGATGGTTGCTTTCTTT. Encoded protein: CASSGPTGMVAFF.

The table lists this clone with a few counts. The V and J genes are TRBV27 and TRBJ2-4, with 11 bases fitting TRBD1. The CDR3 totals 16 residues. In germline, CDR1 is MNHEY, CDR2 SMNVEV (reference sequence). The J segment lost 5 bases and the V segment lost 5 bases, leaving 8 bases of the junction unmatched. CDR3 sequence reads: CASSPRTGGFENIQYF. CDR3 DNA sequence: TGTGCCAGCAGTCCCCGGACAGGGGGCTTTGAAAACATTCAGTACTTC.